The present TCR beta chain was sequenced within a study of blood T cells in healthy people across ages. The second PCR ran roughly 6 to 12 cycles with a sample-barcoded 5' primer and J-beta primers. One entry per CDR3 protein results from TCRdb running MiXCR on the 5' RACE reads. The table lists about 290,000 distinct CDR3 sequences, 25% to 30% of them singletons. V shed 2 bases and J shed 4 bases, with 9 bases lying between them. The CDR3 covers 14 residues. Germline V gives CDR1 PRHDT, CDR2 FYEKMQ (reference sequence). The chain links TRBV13 to TRBJ2-4; D is ambiguous. Source material: blood. The receptor's source is a woman aged 65 to 85 in good health. The CDR3 nucleotides read TGTGCCAGCAGCTTATCGGGTGGAAAAAACATTCAGTACTTC. This translates into CASSLSGGKNIQYF.